The source of this T cell receptor beta chain is a study of OX40 agonist ivuxolimab in advanced cancers. Study-level points and caveats: At 0.1 to 3.0 mg/kg and by week 6, clonal expansion occurred in CD4+ and CD8+ blood T cells.

With respect to this clone: Its antigen is unknown.

V lost 3 bases, J lost 0 bases, and 6 bases lay in between. Germline values: CDR1 MNHNS, CDR2 SASEGT. The CDR3 runs 14 residues. Repertoires were generated with immunoSEQ multiplex PCR, while TCRdb's copy carries only in-frame clones and drops some. The sample gives roughly 77,000 clones, about 85% of which show up once; 4.6% is in the top ten. This TCR was recovered from an adult with an advanced solid tumor such as melanoma, head and neck, liver or kidney cancer. The J gene is TRBJ1-3, the V gene TRBV6-1; D is uncertain. The sample was CD4+ or CD8+ T cells sorted from blood, taken in a trial of the OX40 agonist ivuxolimab. CDR3 amino acids: CASSELSSGNTIYF. CDR3 nucleotide sequence: TGTGCCAGCAGTGAGTTGAGCTCTGGAAACACCATATATTTT.